The source of this T cell receptor beta chain is a study of blood T cell repertoires in COVID-19. Study as a whole: Donors in the United States, Italy and Spain gave samples during acute or convalescent COVID-19. T cells, B-cell-depleted T cells, or PBMCs provided the cDNA or gDNA that served as material.

CDR3 length: 14 residues. The germline V and J ends were trimmed by 3 bases and 4 bases, with 9 bases remaining between them. The germline V gene has CDR1 SEHNR and CDR2 FQNEAQ (reference sequence). Methods used by the authors: Amplification of reference gene primers was used by the study to estimate nucleated cell counts. The data were produced by immunoSEQ multiplex PCR, yet TCRdb's version contains in-frame clones alone and is incomplete. V and J calls and clone size are those listed in that table; D and trimming were worked out from the DNA. This sample yields about 280,000 clones, of which 86% are seen a single time; 2.1% belongs to the top ten.

The source is a woman in her thirties who had recovered from COVID-19. Sequenced material: peripheral blood. V gene TRBV7-9 combines with J gene TRBJ1-4, with D tentatively TRBD1 (5 bases). The CDR3 nucleotides read TGTGCCAGCAGCTTTCGACAGATTAATGAAAAACTGTTTTTT. It codes for CASSFRQINEKLFF.